This TCR beta chain originates from a study of OX40 agonist ivuxolimab in advanced cancers. For the study at large: Patients received ivuxolimab, an agonistic anti-OX40 (CD134) antibody.

Germline V gene data show CDR1 as SGHTA and CDR2 as FQGNSA. V gave up 0 bases and J gave up 0 bases, with 5 bases separating them. The CDR3 is 15 amino acids. The assay was immunoSEQ multiplex PCR, and TCRdb's table has in-frame clones only and misses some. This sample has approximately 100,000 clones; about nine tenths occur once, and the top ten carry around 0.48%. Systemic immunosuppression or a history of autoimmune disease excluded patients. The sample was CD4+ or CD8+ T cells sorted from blood, taken in a trial of the OX40 agonist ivuxolimab. This receptor was identified in an adult with an advanced solid tumor such as melanoma, head and neck, liver or kidney cancer. The chain employs TRBV7-2 and TRBJ2-2; D gene uncertain. This chain's CDR3 is CASSLARTNTGELFF. The CDR3 bases are TGTGCCAGCAGCTTAGCTAGAACGAACACCGGGGAGCTGTTTTTT.